This T cell receptor beta chain was found in a study of T cells after yellow fever vaccination. Findings and limits, study-wide: The secondary response showed a weaker magnitude and a faster peak, day 5 versus 15.

This clonotype was seen a handful of times. The antigen remains undetermined. In germline, CDR1 is SGHTA, CDR2 FQGNSA. This CDR3 contains 15 residues. The V and J ends lost 5 bases and 3 bases, in that order; junction bases with no gene match: 4. A process of 5'RACE template switching, which added a universal primer site and UMIs, was used to make TCR cDNA. TCRdb reprocessed the 5' RACE reads via MiXCR and lists one record per CDR3 protein. The sample has around 590,000 distinct CDR3 sequences; roughly an eighth are singletons. Sequenced here: PBMCs, sampled on the day of the yellow fever booster vaccination. The TCR comes from a man aged 25 to 45 who received the YFV17D yellow fever vaccine. The chain carries TRBV7-2 and TRBJ2-2, with 9 bases matching TRBD2. CDR3 nucleotides: TGTGCCAGCAGCATGACTAGCGGCTACACCGGGGAGCTGTTTTTT. Its protein product is CASSMTSGYTGELFF.